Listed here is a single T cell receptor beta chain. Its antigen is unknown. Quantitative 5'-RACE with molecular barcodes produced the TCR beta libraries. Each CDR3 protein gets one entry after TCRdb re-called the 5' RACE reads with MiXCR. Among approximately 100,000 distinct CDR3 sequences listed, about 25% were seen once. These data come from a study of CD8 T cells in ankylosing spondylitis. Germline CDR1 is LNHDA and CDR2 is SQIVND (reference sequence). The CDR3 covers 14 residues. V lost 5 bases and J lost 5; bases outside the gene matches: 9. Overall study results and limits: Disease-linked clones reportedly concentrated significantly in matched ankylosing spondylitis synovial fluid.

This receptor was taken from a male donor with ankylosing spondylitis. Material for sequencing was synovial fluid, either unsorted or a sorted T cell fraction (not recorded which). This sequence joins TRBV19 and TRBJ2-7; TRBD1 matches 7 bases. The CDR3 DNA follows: TGTGCCAGTAGTCGGACAGGTCGGCGGGACGAGCAGTACTTC. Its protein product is CASSRTGRRDEQYF.